Sequencing of this TCR beta chain was carried out in a study of OX40 agonist ivuxolimab in advanced cancers. Whole-study context: Patients received ivuxolimab, an agonistic anti-OX40 (CD134) antibody. Findings and limits, study-wide: At doses 0.1 to 3.0 mg/kg, CD4+ and CD8+ clones expanded. Among expanded peripheral T cells, antigen specificity went undetermined.

Only in-frame clones appear in the TCRdb table, and some are missing; sequencing was by immunoSEQ multiplex PCR. The sample includes approximately 31,000 clones, 70% to 90% of them seen just once. At cycle 4 day 1, cycle 7 day 1, and baseline, blood was sampled. Of note for this clone: The antigen is undetermined.

V lost 3 bases and J lost 4, with 10 bases in between. Germline loops: CDR1 MGHDK, CDR2 SYGVNS. The CDR3 consists of 15 residues. This chain connects TRBV25-1 to TRBJ2-6, with D possibly matching TRBD1 (5 bases). The sequencing used CD4+ or CD8+ T cells sorted from blood, collected in a trial of the OX40 agonist ivuxolimab. The sequence came from an adult with an advanced solid tumor such as melanoma, head and neck, liver or kidney cancer. The CDR3 here is CASSDPRAGANVLTF. The CDR3 nucleotides are TGTGCCAGCAGTGACCCCAGGGCCGGGGCCAACGTCCTGACTTTC.